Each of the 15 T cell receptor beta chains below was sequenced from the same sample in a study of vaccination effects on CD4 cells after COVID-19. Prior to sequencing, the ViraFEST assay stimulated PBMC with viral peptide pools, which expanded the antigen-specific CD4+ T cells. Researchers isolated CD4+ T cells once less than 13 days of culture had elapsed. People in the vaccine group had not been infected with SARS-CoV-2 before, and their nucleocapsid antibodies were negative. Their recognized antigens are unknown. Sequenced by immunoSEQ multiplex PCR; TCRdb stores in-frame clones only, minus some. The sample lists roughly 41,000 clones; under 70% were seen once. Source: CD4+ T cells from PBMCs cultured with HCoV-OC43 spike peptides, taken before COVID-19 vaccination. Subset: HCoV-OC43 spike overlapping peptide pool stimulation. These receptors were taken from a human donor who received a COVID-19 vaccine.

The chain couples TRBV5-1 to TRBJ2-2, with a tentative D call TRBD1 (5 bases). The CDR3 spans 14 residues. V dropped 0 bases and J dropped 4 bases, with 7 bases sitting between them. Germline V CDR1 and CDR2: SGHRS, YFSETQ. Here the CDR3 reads CASSLGQGTGELFF. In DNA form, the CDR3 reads TGCGCCAGCAGCTTGGGTCAGGGCACCGGGGAGCTGTTTTTT.

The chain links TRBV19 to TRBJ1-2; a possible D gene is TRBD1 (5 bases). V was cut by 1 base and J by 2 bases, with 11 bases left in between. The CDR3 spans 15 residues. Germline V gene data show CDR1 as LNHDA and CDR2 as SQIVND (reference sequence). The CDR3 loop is CASSIAGPTNYGYTF. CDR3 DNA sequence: TGTGCCAGTAGTATAGCGGGACCCACGAACTATGGCTACACCTTC.

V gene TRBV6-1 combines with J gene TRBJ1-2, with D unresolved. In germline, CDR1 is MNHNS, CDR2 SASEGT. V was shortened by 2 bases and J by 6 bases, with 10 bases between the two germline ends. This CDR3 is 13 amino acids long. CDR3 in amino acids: CASSELVFHGYTF. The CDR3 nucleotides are TGTGCCAGCAGTGAACTGGTTTTTCATGGCTACACCTTC.

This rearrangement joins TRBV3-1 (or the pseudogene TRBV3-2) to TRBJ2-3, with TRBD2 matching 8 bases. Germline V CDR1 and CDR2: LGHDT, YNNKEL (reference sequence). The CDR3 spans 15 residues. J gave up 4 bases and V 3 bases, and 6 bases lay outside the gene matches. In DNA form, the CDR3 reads TGTGCCAGCAGCCATAGCGGGGTTAGCGCAGATACGCAGTATTTT. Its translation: CASSHSGVSADTQYF.

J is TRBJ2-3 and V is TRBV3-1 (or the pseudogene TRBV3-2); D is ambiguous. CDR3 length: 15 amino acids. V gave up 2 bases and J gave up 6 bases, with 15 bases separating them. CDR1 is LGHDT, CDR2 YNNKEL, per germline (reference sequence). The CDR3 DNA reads TGTGCCAGCAGCCAATCTGACGGATTCGGTGATACGCAGTATTTT. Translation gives CASSQSDGFGDTQYF.

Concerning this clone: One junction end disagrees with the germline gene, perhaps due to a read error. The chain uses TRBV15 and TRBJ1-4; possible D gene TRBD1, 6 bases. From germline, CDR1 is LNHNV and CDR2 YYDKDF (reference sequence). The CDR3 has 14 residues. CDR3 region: CATSGDRRFEKLFF. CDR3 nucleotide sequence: TGTGCCACCAGCGGAGACAGGAGGTTCGAAAAACTGTTTTTT.

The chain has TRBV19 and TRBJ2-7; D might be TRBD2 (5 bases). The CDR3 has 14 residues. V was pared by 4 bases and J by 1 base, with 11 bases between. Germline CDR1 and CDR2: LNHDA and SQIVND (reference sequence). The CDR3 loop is CASSTGKSSYEQYF. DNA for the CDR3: TGTGCCAGTAGTACCGGGAAATCTTCCTACGAGCAGTACTTC.

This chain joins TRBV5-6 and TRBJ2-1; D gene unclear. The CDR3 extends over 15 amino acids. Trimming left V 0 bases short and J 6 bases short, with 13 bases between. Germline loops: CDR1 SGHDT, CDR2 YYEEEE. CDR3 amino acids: CASSLVGGLSNEQFF. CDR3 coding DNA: TGTGCCAGCAGCTTGGTAGGTGGTCTTAGCAATGAGCAGTTCTTC.

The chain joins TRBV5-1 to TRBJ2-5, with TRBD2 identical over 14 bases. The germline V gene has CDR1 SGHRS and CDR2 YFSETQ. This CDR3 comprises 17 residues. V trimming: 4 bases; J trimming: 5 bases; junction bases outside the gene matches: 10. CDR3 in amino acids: CASSPGLAGGRGETQYF. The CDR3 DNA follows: TGCGCCAGCAGCCCCGGACTAGCGGGGGGCCGAGGGGAGACCCAGTACTTC. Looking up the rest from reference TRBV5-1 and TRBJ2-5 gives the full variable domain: KAGVTQTPRYLIKTRGQQVTLSCSPISGHRSVSWYQQTPGQGLQFLFEYFSETQRNKGNFPGRFSGRQFSNSRSEMNVSTLELGDSALYLCASSPGLAGGRGETQYFGPGTRLLVL.

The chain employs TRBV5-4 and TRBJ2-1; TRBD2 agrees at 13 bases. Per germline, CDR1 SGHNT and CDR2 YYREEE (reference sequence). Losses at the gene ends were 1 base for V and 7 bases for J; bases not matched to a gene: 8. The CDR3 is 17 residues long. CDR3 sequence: CASSLTSGRAFGNEQFF. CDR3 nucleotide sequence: TGTGCCAGCAGCTTGACTAGCGGGAGGGCCTTCGGTAATGAGCAGTTCTTC.

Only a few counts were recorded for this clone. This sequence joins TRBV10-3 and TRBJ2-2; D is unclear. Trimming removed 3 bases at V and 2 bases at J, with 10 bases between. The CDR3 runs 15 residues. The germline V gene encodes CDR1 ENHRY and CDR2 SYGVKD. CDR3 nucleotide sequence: TGTGCCATCAGTGATGGCAGCCCCAACACCGGGGAGCTGTTTTTT. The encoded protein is CAISDGSPNTGELFF.

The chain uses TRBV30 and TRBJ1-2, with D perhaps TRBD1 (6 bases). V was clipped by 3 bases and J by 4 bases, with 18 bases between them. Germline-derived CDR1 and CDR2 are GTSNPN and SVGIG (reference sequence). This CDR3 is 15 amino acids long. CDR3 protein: CAWSREGGSSYGYTF. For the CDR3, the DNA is TGTGCCTGGAGCAGGGAAGGGGGGAGTTCCTATGGCTACACCTTC. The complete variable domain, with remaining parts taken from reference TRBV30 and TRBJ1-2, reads SQTIHQWPATLVQPVGSPLSLECTVEGTSNPNLYWYRQAAGRGLQLLFYSVGIGQISSEVPQNLSASRPQDRQFILSSKKLLLSDSGFYLCAWSREGGSSYGYTFGSGTRLTVV.

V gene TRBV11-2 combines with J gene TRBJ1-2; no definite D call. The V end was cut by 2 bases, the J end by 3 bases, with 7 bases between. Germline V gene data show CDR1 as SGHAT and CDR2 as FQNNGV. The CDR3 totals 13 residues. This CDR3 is CASSLSEDYGYTF. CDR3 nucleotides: TGTGCCAGCAGCTTATCAGAAGACTATGGCTACACCTTC.

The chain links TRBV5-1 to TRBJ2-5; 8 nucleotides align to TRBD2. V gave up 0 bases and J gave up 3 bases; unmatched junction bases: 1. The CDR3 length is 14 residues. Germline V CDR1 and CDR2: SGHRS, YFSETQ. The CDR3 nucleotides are TGCGCCAGCAGCTTGGCGGGGGGGGAAGAGACCCAGTACTTC. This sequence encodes CASSLAGGEETQYF.

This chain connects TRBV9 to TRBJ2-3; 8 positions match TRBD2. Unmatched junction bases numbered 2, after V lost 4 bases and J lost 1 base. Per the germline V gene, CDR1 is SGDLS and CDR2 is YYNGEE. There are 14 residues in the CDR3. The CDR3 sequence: CASSSGLGTDTQYF. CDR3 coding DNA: TGTGCCAGCAGCTCGGGACTAGGCACAGATACGCAGTATTTT.